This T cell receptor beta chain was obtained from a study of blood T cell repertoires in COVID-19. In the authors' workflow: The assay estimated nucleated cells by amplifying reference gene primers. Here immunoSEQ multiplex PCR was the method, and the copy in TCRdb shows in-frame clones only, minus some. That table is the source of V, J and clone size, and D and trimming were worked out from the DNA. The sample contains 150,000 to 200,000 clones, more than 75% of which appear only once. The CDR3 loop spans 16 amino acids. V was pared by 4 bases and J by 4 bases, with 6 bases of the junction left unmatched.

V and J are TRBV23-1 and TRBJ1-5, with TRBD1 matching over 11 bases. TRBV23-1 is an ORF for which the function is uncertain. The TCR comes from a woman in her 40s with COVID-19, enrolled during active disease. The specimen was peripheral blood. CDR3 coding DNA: TGCGCCAGCAGTCCTGGGACAGGGGGGAGAAATCAGCCCCAGCATTTT. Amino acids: CASSPGTGGRNQPQHF.